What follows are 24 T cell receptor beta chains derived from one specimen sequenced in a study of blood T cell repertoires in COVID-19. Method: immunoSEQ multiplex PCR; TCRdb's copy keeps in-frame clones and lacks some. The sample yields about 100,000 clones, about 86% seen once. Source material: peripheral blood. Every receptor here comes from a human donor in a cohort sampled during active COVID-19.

CDR3 region: CASRAGRENTGELFF. CDR3 coding DNA: TGTGCCAGTCGAGCCGGGAGGGAGAACACCGGGGAGCTGTTTTTT. The chain joins TRBV19 to TRBJ2-2; TRBD2 aligns across 8 bases. This CDR3 comprises 15 residues. Germline V lookup: CDR1 LNHDA, CDR2 SQIVND (reference sequence). Unmatched junction bases numbered 6, after V lost 8 bases and J lost 1 base.

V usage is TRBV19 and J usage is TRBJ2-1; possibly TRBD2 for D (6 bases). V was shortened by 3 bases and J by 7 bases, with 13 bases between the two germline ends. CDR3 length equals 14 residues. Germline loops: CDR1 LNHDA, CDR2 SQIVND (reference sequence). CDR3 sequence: CASSIGGSSNEQFF. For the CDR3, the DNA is TGTGCCAGTAGTATTGGGGGGTCCTCTAATGAGCAGTTCTTC. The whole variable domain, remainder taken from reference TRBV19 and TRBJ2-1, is DGGITQSPKYLFRKEGQNVTLSCEQNLNHDAMYWYRQDPGQGLRLIYYSQIVNDFQKGDIAEGYSVSREKKESFPLTVTSAQKNPTAFYLCASSIGGSSNEQFFGPGTRLTVL.

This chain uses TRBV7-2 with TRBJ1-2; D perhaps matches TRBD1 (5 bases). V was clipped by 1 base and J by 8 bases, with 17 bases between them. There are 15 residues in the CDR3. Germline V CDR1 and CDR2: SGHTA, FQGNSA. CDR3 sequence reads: CASSLGGPGPLGYTF. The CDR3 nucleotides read TGTGCCAGCAGCTTAGGGGGCCCGGGTCCCCTAGGCTACACCTTC.

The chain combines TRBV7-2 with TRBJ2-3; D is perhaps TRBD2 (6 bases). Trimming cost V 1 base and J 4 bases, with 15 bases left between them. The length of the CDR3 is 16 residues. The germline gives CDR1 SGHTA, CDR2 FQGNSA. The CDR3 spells CASSLDGGVLADTQYF. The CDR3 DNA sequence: TGTGCCAGCAGCTTAGATGGCGGGGTCCTTGCAGATACGCAGTATTTT.

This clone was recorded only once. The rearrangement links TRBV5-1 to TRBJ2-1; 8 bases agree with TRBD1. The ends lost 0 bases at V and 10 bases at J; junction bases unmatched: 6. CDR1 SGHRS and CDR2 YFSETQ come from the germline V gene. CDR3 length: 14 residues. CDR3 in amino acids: CASSLGQGSGEQFF. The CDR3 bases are TGCGCCAGCAGCTTGGGACAGGGGTCAGGCGAGCAGTTCTTC.

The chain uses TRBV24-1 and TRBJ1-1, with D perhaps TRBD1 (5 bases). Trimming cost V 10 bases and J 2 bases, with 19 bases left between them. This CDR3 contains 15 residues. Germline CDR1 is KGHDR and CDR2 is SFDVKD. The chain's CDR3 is CATQGQGTPNTEAFF. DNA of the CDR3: TGTGCCACGCAGGGCCAGGGAACCCCCAACACTGAAGCTTTCTTT.

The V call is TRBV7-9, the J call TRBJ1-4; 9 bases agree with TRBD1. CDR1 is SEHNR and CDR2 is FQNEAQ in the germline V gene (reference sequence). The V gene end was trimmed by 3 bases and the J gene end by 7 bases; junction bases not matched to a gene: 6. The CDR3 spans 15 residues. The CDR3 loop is CASSFGQGMAEKLFF. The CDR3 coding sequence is TGTGCCAGCAGCTTTGGACAGGGGATGGCTGAAAAACTGTTTTTT.

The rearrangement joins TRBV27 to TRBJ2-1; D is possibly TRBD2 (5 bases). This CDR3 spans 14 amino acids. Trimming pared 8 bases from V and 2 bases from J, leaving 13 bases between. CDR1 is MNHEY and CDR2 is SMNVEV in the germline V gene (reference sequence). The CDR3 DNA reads TGTGCCAGCTGGGGAGCCGGCACCTACAATGAGCAGTTCTTC. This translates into CASWGAGTYNEQFF.

CDR3: CASRSMFRGSYEQYF. The DNA for the CDR3 is TGTGCCAGCAGAAGCATGTTCAGGGGGTCCTACGAGCAGTACTTC. The V gene is TRBV5-5, the J gene TRBJ2-7, with 7 positions matching TRBD1. J gave up 1 base and V 5 bases, and 9 bases lay outside the gene matches. Germline V gene sequence: CDR1 SGHKS, CDR2 YYEKEE (reference sequence). The CDR3 runs 15 residues.

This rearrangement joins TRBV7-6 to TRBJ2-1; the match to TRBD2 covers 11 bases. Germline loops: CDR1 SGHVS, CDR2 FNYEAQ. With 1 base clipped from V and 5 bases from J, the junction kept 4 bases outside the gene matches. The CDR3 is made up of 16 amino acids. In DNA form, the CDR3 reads TGTGCCAGCAGCTTAGAGGGACTAGCGGCAGACAATGAGCAGTTCTTC. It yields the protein CASSLEGLAADNEQFF.

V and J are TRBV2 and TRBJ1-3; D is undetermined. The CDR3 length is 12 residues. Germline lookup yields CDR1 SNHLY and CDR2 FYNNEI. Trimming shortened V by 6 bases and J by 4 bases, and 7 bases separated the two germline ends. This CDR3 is CASSPRGNTIYF. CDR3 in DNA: TGTGCCAGCAGCCCCCGGGGAAACACCATATATTTT.

The CDR3 here is CASSELTSNKVEQYF. CDR3 in DNA: TGCGCCAGCAGTGAATTGACTAGCAATAAGGTCGAGCAGTACTTC. V is TRBV10-1 and J is TRBJ2-7, with TRBD2 identical over 7 bases. CDR1 and CDR2 (germline): WNHNN, SYGVQD (reference sequence). V dropped 3 bases and J dropped 6; count of bases not matched to a gene: 11. The CDR3 totals 15 residues.

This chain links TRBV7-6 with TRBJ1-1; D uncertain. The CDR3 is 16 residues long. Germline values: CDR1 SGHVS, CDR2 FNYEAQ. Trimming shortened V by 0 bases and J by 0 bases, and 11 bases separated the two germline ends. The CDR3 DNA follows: TGTGCCAGCAGCTTAGCTGGAGGGTACATGAACACTGAAGCTTTCTTT. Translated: CASSLAGGYMNTEAFF.

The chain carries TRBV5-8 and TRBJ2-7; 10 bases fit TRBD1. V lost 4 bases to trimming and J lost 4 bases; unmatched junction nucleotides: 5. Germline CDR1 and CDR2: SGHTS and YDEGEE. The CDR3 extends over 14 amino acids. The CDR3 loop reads CASSPWDRGYEQYF. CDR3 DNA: TGTGCCAGCAGCCCGTGGGACAGGGGTTACGAGCAGTACTTC.

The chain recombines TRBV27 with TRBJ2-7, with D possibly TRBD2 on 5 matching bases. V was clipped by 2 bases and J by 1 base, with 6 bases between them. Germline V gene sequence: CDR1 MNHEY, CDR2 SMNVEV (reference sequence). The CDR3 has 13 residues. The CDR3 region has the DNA TGTGCCAGCAGTTTAGGACTTTCCTACGAGCAGTACTTC. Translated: CASSLGLSYEQYF.

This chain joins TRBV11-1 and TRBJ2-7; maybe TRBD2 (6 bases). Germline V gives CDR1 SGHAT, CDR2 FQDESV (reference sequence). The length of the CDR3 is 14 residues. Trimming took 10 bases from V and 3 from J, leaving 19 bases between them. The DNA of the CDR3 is TGTGCCACCTCCCCGAGCGGAGGGTACTACGAGCAGTACTTC. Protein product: CATSPSGGYYEQYF.

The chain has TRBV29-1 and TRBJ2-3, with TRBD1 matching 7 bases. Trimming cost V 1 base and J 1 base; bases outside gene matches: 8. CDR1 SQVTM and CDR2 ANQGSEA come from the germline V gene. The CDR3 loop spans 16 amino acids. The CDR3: CSVEGAAGGRTDTQYF. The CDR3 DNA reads TGCAGCGTTGAAGGGGCGGCAGGGGGACGCACAGATACGCAGTATTTT.

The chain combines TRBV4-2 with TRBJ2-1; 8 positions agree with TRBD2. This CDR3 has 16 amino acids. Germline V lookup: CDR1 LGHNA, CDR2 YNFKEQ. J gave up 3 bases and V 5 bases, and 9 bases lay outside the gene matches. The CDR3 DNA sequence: TGTGCCAGCAGCAGAGCCGGGACTAGAGACTACAATGAGCAGTTCTTC. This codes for CASSRAGTRDYNEQFF.

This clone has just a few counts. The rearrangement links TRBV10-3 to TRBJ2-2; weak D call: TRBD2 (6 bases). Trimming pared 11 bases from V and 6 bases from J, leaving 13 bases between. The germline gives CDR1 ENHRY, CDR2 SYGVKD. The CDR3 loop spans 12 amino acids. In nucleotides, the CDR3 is TGTGCCTCCTCGAGGGAGGCCGGGGAGCTGTTTTTT. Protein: CASSREAGELFF.

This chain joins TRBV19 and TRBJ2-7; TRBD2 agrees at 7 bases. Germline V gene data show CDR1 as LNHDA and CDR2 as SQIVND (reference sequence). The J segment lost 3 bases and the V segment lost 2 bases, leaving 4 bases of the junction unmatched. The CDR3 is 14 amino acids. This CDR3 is CASSISRESYEQYF. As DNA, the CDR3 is TGTGCCAGTAGTATATCGCGGGAGAGCTACGAGCAGTACTTC.

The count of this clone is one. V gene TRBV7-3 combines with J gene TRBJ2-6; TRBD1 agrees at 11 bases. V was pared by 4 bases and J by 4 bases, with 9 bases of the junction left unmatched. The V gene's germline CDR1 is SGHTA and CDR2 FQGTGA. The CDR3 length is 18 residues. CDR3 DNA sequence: TGTGCCAGCAGCTCCAGGACAGGGGGCGCTTTCGGGGCCAACGTCCTGACTTTC. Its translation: CASSSRTGGAFGANVLTF. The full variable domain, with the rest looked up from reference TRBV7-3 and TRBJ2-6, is GAGVSQTPSNKVTEKGKYVELRCDPISGHTALYWYRQSLGQGPEFLIYFQGTGAADDSGLPNDRFFAVRPEGSVSTLKIQRTERGDSAVYLCASSSRTGGAFGANVLTFGAGSRLTVL.

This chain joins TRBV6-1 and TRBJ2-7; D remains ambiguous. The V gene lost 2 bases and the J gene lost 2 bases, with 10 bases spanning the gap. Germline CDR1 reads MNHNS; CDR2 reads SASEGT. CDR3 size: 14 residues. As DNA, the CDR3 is TGTGCCAGCAGTGAATACGACACCACCTACGAGCAGTACTTC. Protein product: CASSEYDTTYEQYF.

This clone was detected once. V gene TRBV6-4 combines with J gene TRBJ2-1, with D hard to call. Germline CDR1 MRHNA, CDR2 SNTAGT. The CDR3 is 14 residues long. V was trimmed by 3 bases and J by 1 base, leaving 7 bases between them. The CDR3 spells CASSDDTSYNEQFF. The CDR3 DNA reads TGTGCCAGCAGTGATGATACTTCCTACAATGAGCAGTTCTTC.

In nucleotides, the CDR3 is TGTGCCAGCAGCTTCTCCGGGGGTCACGGGGAGCTGTTTTTT. Its protein product is CASSFSGGHGELFF. The chain uses TRBV7-9 and TRBJ2-2, with D possibly TRBD2 on 6 matching bases. The V end lost 3 bases, the J end lost 7 bases, and 12 bases lay between the germline ends. In germline, CDR1 is SEHNR, CDR2 FQNEAQ (reference sequence). This CDR3 is 14 amino acids long.